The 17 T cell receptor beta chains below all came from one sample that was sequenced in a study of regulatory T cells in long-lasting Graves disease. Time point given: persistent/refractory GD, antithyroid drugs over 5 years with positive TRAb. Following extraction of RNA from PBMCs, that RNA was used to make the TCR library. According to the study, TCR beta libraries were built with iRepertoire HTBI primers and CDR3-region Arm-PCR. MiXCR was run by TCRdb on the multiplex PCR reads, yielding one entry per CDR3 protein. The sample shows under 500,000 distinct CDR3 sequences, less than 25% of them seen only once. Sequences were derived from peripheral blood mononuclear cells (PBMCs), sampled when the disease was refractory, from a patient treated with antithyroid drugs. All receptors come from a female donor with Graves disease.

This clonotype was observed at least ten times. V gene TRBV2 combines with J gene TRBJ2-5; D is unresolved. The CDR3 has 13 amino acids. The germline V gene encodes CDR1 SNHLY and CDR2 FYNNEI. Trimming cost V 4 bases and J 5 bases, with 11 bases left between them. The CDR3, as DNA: TGTGCCAGCAGTGGTAGTGTTGTGGAGACCCAGTACTTC. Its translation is CASSGSVVETQYF.

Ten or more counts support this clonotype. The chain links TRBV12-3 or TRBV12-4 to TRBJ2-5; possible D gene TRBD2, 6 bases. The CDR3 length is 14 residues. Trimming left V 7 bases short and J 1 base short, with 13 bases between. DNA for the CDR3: TGTGCCAGCAAATCCCGGGACTTCCAAGAGACCCAGTACTTC. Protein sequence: CASKSRDFQETQYF.

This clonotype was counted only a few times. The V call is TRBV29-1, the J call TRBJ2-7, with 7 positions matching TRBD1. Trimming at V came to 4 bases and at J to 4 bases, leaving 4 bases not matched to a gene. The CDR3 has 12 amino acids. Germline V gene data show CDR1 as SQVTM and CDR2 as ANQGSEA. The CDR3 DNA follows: TGCAGCGTTGCGGGACAGCCTTACGAGCAGTACTTC. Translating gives CSVAGQPYEQYF.

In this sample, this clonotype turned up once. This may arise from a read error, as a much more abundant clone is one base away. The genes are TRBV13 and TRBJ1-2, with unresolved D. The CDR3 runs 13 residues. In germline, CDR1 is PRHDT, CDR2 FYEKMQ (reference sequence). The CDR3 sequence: CASNLPVVSGYTF. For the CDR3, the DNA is TGTGCCAGCAACTTACCAGTTGTGTCTGGCTACACCTTC.

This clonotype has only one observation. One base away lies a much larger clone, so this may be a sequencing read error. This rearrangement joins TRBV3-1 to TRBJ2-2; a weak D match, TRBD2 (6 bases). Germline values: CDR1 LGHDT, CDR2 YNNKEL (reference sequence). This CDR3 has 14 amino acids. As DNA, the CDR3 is TGTGCCGGCAGCTTATCGGGAGACACCGGGGAGCTGTTTTTT. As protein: CAGSLSGDTGELFF. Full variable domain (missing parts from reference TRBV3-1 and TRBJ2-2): DTAVSQTPKYLVTQMGNDKSIKCEQNLGHDTMYWYKQDSKKFLKIMFSYNNKELIINETVPNRFSPKSPDKAHLNLHINSLELGDSAVYFCAGSLSGDTGELFFGEGSRLTVL.

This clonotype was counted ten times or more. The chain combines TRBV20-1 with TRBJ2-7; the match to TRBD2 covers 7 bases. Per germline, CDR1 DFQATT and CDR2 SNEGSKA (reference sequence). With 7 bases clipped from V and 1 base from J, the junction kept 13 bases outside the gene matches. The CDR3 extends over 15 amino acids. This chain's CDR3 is CSVVPGGSISYEQYF. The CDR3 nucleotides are TGCAGTGTTGTTCCGGGCGGGAGTATATCCTACGAGCAGTACTTC.

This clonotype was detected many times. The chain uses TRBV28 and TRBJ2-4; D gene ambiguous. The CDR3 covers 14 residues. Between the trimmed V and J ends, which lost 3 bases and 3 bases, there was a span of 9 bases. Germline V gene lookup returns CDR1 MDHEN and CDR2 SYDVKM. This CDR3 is CASSLADLKNIQYF. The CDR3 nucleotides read TGTGCCAGCAGTTTGGCGGATCTCAAAAACATTCAGTACTTC.

CDR3 amino acids: CSASKYGGRTNEKLFF. As DNA, the CDR3 is TGCAGTGCCAGTAAATACGGAGGGCGTACTAATGAAAAACTGTTTTTT. The V gene is TRBV20-1, the J gene TRBJ1-4; D remains ambiguous. Germline V CDR1 and CDR2: DFQATT, SNEGSKA (reference sequence). V lost 6 bases to trimming and J lost 2 bases, with 19 bases between them. CDR3 length: 16 residues.

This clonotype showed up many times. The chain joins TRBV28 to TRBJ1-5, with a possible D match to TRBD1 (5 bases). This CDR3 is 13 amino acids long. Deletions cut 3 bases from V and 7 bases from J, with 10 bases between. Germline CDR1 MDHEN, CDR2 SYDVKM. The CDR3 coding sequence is TGTGCCAGCAGTTTGGGAGGGGTCCAGCCCCAGCATTTT. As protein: CASSLGGVQPQHF. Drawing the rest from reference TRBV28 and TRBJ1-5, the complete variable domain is DVKVTQSSRYLVKRTGEKVFLECVQDMDHENMFWYRQDPGLGLRLIYFSYDVKMKEKGDIPEGYSVSREKKERFSLILESASTNQTSMYLCASSLGGVQPQHFGDGTRLSIL.

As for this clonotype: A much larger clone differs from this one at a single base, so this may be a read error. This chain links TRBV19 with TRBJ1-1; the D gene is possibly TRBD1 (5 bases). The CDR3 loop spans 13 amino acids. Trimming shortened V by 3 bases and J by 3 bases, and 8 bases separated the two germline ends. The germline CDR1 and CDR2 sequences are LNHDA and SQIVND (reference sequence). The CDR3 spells CASSIVGDTEAFF. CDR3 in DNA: TGTGCCAGTAGTATTGTGGGGGACACTGAAGCTTTCTTT.

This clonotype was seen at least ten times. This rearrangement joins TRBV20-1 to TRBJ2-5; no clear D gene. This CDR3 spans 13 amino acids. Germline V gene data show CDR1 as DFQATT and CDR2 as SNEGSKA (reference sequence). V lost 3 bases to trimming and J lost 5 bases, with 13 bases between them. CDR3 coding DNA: TGCAGTGCTAGTTCTCCGTTTTTGGAGACCCAGTACTTC. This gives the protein CSASSPFLETQYF.

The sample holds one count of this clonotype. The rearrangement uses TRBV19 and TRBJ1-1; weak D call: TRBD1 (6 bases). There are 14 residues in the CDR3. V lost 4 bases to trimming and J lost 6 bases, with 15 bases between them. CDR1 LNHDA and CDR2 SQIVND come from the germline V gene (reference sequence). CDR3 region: CASSTLGGSSEAFF. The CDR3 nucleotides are TGTGCCAGTAGTACCCTGGGGGGCAGCTCTGAAGCTTTCTTT.

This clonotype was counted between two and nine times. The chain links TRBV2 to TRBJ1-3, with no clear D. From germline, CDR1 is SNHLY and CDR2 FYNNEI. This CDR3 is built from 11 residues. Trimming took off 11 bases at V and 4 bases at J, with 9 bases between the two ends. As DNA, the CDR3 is TGTGCCGTGGTAGGCGGAAACACCATATATTTT. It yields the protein CAVVGGNTIYF. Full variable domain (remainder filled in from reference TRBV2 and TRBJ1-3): EPEVTQTPSHQVTQMGQEVILRCVPISNHLYFYWYRQILGQKVEFLVSFYNNEISEKSEIFDDQFSVERPDGSNFTLKIRSTKLEDSAMYFCAVVGGNTIYFGEGSWLTVV.

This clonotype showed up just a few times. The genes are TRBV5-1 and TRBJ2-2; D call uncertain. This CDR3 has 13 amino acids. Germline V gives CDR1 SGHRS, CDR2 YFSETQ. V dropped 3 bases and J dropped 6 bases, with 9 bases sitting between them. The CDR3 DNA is TGCGCCAGCAGCTCTATGTCTGCCGGGGAGCTGTTTTTT. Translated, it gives CASSSMSAGELFF.

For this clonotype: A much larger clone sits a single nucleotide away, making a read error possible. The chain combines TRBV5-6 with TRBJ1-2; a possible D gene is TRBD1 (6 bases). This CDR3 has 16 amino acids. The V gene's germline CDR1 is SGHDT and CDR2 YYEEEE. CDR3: CASSLALTGSNHGYTF. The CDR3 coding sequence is TGTGCCAGCAGCTTGGCTTTGACAGGATCTAACCATGGCTACACCTTC.

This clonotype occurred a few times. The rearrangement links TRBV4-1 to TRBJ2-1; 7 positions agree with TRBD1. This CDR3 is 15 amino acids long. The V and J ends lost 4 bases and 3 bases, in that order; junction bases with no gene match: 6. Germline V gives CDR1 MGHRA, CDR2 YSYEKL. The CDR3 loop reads CASSRQTGNYNEQFF. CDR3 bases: TGCGCCAGCAGCCGACAGACAGGGAACTACAATGAGCAGTTCTTC.

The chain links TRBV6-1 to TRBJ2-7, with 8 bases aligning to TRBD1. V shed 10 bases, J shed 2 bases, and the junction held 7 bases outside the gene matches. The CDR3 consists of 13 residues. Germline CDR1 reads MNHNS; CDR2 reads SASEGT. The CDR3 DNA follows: TGTGCCACCCGGGACAGGAGTACCTACGAGCAGTACTTC. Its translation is CATRDRSTYEQYF.